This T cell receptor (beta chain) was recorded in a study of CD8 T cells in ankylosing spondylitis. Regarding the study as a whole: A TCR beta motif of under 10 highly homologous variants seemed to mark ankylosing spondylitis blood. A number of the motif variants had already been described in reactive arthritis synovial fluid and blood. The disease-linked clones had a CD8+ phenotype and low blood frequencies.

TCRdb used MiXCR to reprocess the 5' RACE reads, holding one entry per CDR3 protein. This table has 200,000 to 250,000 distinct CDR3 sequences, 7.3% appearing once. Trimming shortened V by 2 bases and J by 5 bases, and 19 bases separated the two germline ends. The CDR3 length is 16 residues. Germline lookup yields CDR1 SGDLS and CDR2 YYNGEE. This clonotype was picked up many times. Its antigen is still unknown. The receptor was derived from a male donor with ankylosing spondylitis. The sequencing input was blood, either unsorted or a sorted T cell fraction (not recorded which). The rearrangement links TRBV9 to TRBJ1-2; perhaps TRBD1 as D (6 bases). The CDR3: CASSVQTGSEYYGYTF. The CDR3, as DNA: TGTGCCAGCAGCGTCCAAACAGGGAGCGAATATTATGGCTACACCTTC.